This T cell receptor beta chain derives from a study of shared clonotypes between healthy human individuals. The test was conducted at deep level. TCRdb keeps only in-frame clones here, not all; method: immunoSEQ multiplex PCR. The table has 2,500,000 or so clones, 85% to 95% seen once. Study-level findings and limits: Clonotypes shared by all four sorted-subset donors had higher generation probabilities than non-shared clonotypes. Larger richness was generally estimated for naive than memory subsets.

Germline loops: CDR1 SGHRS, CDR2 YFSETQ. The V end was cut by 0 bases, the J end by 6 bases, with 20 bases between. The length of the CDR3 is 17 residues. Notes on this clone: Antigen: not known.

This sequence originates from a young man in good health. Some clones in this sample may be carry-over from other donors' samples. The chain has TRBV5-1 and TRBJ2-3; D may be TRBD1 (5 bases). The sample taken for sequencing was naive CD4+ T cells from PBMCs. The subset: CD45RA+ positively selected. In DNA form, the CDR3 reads TGCGCCAGCAGCTTGGATGAGACCCCAGGGTCCTCCGATACGCAGTATTTT. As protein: CASSLDETPGSSDTQYF.